This T cell receptor beta chain was recovered during a study of vaccination effects on CD4 cells after COVID-19. About the research overall: The cohort was immunized with two doses of either the BNT162b2 or mRNA-1273 vaccine.

This clone was seen a handful of times. Antigen unknown. Study results and limitations: At late timepoints after vaccination, vaccine- and infection-induced clones shrank markedly.

The CDR3 is made up of 13 amino acids. The J segment lost 10 bases and the V segment lost 10 bases, leaving 8 bases of the junction unmatched. Per the germline V gene, CDR1 is ENHRY and CDR2 is SYGVKD. The method was immunoSEQ multiplex PCR; TCRdb's version includes in-frame clones alone and lacks a portion of them. The sample includes tens of thousands of clones, about three quarters seen only once; the top ten take roughly 19%. Viral peptide pool expansion of antigen-specific CD4+ T cells preceded sequencing in the ViraFEST assay. Subsequent to a culture period of 10 to 11 days, CD4+ T cells were isolated. None of these healthy vaccinees had been infected with SARS-CoV-2 before vaccination. A density of more than 1.5 million PBMC per well was used; these cells were cultured with 10 IU/ml IL-2 and about 9.5 ug/ml peptides.

This sequence originates from a human donor who received a COVID-19 vaccine. Specimen: CD4+ T cells from PBMCs cultured with HCoV-NL63 spike peptides, collected before COVID-19 vaccination. The V gene is TRBV10-3, the J gene TRBJ2-1, with 12 nucleotides matching TRBD2. CDR3 sequence reads: CATRTSGDNEQFF. CDR3 in DNA: TGTGCCACCAGGACTAGCGGGGATAACGAGCAGTTCTTC.